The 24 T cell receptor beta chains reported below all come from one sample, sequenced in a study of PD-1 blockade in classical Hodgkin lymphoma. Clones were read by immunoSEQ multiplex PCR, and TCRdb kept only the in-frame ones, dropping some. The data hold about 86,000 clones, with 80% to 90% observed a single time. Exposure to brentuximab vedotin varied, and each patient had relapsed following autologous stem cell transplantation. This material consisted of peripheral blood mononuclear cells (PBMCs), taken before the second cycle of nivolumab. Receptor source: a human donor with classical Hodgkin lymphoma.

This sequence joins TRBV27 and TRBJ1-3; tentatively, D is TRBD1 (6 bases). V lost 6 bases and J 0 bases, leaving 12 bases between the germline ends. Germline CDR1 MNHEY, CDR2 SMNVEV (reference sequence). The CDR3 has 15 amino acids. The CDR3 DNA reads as TGTGCCAGCAGAAATACAGGGTACTCTGGAAACACCATATATTTT. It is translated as CASRNTGYSGNTIYF.

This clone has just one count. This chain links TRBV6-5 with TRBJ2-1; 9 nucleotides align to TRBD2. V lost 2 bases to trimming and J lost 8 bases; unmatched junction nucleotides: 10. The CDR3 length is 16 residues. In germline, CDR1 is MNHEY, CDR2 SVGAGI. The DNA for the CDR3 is TGTGCCAGCAGTTACCGGCGGGAGGGACTGGGGGATGAGCAGTTCTTC. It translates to CASSYRREGLGDEQFF.

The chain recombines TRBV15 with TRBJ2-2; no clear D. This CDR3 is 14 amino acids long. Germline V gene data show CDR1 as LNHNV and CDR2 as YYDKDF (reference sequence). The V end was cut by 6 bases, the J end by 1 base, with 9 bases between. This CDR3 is CATSPGQNTGELFF. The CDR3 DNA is TGTGCCACCAGTCCCGGTCAGAACACCGGGGAGCTGTTTTTT.

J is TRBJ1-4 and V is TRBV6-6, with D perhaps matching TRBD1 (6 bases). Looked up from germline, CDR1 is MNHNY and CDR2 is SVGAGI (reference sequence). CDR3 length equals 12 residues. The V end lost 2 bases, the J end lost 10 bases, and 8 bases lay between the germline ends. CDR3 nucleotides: TGTGCCAGCAGTTACCTACAGGGAAAACTGTTTTTT. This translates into CASSYLQGKLFF.

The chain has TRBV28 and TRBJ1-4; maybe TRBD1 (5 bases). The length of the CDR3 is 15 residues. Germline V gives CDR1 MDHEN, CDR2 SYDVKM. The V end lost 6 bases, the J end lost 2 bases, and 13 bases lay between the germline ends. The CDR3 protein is CASSPGLSTNEKLFF. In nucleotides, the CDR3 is TGTGCCAGCAGCCCGGGACTGTCGACTAATGAAAAACTGTTTTTT.

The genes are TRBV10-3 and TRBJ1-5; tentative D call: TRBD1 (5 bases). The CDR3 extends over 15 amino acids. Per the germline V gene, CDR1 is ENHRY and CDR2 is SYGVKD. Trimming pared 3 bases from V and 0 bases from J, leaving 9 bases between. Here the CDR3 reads CAISDGGYSNQPQHF. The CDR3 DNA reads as TGTGCCATCAGTGATGGGGGATATAGCAATCAGCCCCAGCATTTT.

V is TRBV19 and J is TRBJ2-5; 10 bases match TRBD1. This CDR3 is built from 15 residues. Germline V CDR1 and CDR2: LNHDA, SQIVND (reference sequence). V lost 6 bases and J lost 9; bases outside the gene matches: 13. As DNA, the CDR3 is TGTGCCAGTAGGTCCGGGACAGGGGCTGTCCCGGCCCAGTACTTC. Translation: CASRSGTGAVPAQYF.

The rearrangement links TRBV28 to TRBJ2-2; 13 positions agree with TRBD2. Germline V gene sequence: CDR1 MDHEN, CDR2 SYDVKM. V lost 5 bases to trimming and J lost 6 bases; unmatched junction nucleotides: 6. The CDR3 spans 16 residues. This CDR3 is CASSMGLAGFAGELFF. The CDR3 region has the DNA TGTGCCAGCAGTATGGGACTAGCGGGATTTGCCGGGGAGCTGTTTTTT.

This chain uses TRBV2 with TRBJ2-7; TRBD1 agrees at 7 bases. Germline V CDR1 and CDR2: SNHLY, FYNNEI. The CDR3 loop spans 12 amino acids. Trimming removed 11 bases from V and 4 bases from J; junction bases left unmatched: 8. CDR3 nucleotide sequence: TGTGCCGGAGCCGGACAGGCGTACGAGCAGTACTTC. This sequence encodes CAGAGQAYEQYF.

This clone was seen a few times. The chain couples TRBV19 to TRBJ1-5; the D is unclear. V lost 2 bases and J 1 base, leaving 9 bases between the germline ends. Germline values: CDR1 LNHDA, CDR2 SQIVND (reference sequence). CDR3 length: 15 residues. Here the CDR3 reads CASSITYSSNQPQHF. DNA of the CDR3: TGTGCCAGTAGTATAACTTACTCGAGCAATCAGCCCCAGCATTTT.

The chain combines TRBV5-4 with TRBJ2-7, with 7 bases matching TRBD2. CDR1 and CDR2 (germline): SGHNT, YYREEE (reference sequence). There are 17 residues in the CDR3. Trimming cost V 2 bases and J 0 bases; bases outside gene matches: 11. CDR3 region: CASSLRLASQSSYEQYF. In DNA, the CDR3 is TGTGCCAGCAGCTTAAGACTAGCCTCCCAAAGCTCCTACGAGCAGTACTTC.

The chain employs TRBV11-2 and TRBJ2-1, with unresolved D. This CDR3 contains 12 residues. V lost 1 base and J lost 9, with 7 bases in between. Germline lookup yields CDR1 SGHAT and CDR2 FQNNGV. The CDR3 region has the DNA TGTGCCAGCAGCTTAGGTGTGGCTGAGCAGTTCTTC. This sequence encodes CASSLGVAEQFF.

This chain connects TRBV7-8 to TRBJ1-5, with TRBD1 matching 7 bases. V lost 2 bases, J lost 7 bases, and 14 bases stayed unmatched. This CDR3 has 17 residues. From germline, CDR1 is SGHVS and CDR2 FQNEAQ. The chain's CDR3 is CASSLSRVSGGRQPQHF. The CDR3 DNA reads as TGTGCCAGCAGCTTATCGAGGGTATCAGGGGGAAGACAGCCCCAGCATTTT.

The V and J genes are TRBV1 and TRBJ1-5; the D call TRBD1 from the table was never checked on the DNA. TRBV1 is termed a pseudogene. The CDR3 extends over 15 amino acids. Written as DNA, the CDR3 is TGCACCAGCAGCCATATTGACACACCCAATCAGCCCCAGCATTTT. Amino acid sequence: CTSSHIDTPNQPQHF.

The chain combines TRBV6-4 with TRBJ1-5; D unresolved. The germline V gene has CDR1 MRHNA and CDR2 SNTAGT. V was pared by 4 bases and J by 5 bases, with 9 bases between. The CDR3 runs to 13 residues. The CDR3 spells CASSGTPDQPQHF. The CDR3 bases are TGTGCCAGCAGTGGGACGCCAGATCAGCCCCAGCATTTT.

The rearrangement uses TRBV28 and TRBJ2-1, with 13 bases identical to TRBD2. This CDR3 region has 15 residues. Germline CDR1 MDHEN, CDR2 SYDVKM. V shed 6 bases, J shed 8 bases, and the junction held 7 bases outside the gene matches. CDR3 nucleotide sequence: TGTGCCAGCAGGCCAACTAGCGGGAGGGTCGATGAGCAGTTCTTC. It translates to CASRPTSGRVDEQFF.

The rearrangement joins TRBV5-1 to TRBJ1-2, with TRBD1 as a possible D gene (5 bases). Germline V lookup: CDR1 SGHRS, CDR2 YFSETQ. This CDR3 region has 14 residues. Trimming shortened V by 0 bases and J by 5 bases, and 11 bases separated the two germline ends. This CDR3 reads CASSLGGPLYGYTF. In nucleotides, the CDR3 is TGCGCCAGCAGCTTGGGGGGACCGTTGTATGGCTACACCTTC.

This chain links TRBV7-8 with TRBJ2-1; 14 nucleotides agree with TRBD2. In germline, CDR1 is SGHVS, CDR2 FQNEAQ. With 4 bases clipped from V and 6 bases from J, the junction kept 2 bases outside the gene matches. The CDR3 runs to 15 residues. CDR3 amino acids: CASSYGTSGSNEQFF. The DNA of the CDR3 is TGTGCCAGCAGCTACGGGACTAGCGGGAGCAATGAGCAGTTCTTC.

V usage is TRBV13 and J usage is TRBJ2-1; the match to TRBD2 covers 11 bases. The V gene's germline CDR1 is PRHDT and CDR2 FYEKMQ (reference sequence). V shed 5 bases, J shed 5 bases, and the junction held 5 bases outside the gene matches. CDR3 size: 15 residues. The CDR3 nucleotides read TGTGCCAGCAGCCGGGGGACTAGCGGAGACAATGAGCAGTTCTTC. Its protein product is CASSRGTSGDNEQFF.

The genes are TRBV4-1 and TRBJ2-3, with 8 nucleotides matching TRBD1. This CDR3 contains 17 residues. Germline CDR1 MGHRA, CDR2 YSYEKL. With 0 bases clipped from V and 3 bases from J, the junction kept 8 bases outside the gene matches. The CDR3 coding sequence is TGCGCCAGCAGCCAAGACTCCCCCAGGGGGCGAACAGATACGCAGTATTTT. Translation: CASSQDSPRGRTDTQYF.

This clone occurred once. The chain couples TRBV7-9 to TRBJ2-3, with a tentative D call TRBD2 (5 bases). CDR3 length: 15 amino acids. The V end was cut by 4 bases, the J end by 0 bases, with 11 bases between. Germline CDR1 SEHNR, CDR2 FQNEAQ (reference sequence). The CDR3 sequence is CASSSGSDSTDTQYF. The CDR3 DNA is TGTGCCAGCAGCTCGGGGTCGGACAGCACAGATACGCAGTATTTT.

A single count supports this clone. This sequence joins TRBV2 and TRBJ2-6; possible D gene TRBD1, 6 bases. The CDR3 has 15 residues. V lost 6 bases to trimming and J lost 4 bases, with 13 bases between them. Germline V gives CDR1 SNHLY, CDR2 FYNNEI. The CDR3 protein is CASRPTGYGANVLTF. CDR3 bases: TGTGCCAGCAGGCCTACAGGGTACGGGGCCAACGTCCTGACTTTC.

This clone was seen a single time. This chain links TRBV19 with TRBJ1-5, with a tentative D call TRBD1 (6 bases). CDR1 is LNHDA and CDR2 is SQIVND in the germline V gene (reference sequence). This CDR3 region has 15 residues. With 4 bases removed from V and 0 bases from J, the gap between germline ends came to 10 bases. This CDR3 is CASSTQGNSNQPQHF. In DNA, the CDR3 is TGTGCCAGTAGTACTCAGGGGAATAGCAATCAGCCCCAGCATTTT.

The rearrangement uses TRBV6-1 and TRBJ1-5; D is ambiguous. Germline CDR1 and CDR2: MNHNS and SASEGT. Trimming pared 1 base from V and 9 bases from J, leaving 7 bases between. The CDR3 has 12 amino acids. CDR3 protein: CASSEEGGPQHF. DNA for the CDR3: TGTGCCAGCAGTGAAGAGGGCGGGCCCCAGCATTTT.